Below are 14 T cell receptor beta chains sequenced from a single sample in a study of T cell responses to AZD1222 COVID-19 vaccine. The method was immunoSEQ multiplex PCR; TCRdb's version includes in-frame clones alone and lacks a portion of them. This sample has roughly 120,000 clones, with around nine tenths found just once. The source material was peripheral blood, sampled 28 days after the second dose of the MenACWY control vaccine. These receptor sequences come from an adult who received the MenACWY meningococcal vaccine as a control.

The chain is built from TRBV7-6 and TRBJ2-7, with a tentative D call TRBD1 (5 bases). V shed 1 base and J shed 0 bases, with 7 bases lying between them. CDR3 length equals 14 residues. Germline CDR1 is SGHVS and CDR2 is FNYEAQ. The CDR3 sequence is CASSLDRGSYEQYF. Written as DNA, the CDR3 is TGTGCCAGCAGCTTAGATAGGGGCTCCTACGAGCAGTACTTC.

The CDR3 spells CASSDSGRRTDTQYF. In DNA form, the CDR3 reads TGTGCCAGCAGTGACAGCGGGAGGAGGACAGATACGCAGTATTTT. This chain connects TRBV9 to TRBJ2-3, with 9 bases matching TRBD2. CDR3 length equals 15 residues. Germline values: CDR1 SGDLS, CDR2 YYNGEE. J was trimmed by 3 bases and V by 5 bases; bases with no gene match: 7.

The J gene is TRBJ2-3, the V gene TRBV6-4; D may match TRBD1 or TRBD2 (5 bases each). Trimming took off 4 bases at V and 1 base at J, with 12 bases between the two ends. Germline V lookup: CDR1 MRHNA, CDR2 SNTAGT. CDR3 length: 15 amino acids. The CDR3 region has the DNA TGTGCCAGCAGTGCCGGGACGTCGGGCACAGATACGCAGTATTTT. It encodes CASSAGTSGTDTQYF.

The sample holds one count of this clone. J is TRBJ2-6 and V is TRBV10-3; 10 bases align to TRBD1. The germline CDR1 and CDR2 sequences are ENHRY and SYGVKD. The trim removed 0 bases at V and 2 bases at J, leaving 7 bases unmatched. The CDR3 runs to 19 residues. The CDR3 protein is CAISESRQGALAGANVLTF. The CDR3 region has the DNA TGTGCCATCAGTGAGTCGAGACAGGGGGCCCTAGCTGGGGCCAACGTCCTGACTTTC.

The V call is TRBV7-8, the J call TRBJ2-2, with 8 bases identical to TRBD1. Germline loops: CDR1 SGHVS, CDR2 FQNEAQ. This CDR3 is built from 17 residues. After removal of 1 base from V and 3 bases from J, the junction contained 7 bases not matched to a gene. CDR3 region: CASSLGYRGSDTGELFF. CDR3 nucleotides: TGTGCCAGCAGCTTAGGATACAGGGGGTCGGACACCGGGGAGCTGTTTTTT.

This chain links TRBV10-3 with TRBJ1-6, with 8 bases lining up with TRBD1. V shed 2 bases and J 0 bases; nucleotides not matched to a gene: 6. Germline lookup yields CDR1 ENHRY and CDR2 SYGVKD. CDR3 size: 18 residues. The CDR3 nucleotides read TGTGCCATCAGTGAGAATTGGGACAGGAGCTCCTATAATTCACCCCTCCACTTT. Amino acid sequence: CAISENWDRSSYNSPLHF.

This clone was observed once. The gene calls are TRBV2 and TRBJ2-7; 10 bases match TRBD2. Germline lookup yields CDR1 SNHLY and CDR2 FYNNEI. The CDR3 has 15 amino acids. J lost 6 bases, V lost 4 bases, and 9 bases had no gene match. The CDR3 here is CASSVRLAGVVEQYV. CDR3 DNA sequence: TGTGCCAGCAGTGTTCGTCTAGCGGGGGTGGTCGAGCAGTACGTC.

V usage is TRBV14 and J usage is TRBJ2-2; TRBD1 aligns across 9 bases. The germline gives CDR1 SGHDN, CDR2 FVKESK. V lost 3 bases and J lost 6; bases outside the gene matches: 5. The CDR3 loop spans 15 amino acids. CDR3 sequence (DNA): TGTGCCAGCAGCCAGAGGACAGGGGTCTCCGGGGAGCTGTTTTTT. It codes for CASSQRTGVSGELFF.

This clone was counted ten times or more. The V call is TRBV6-4, the J call TRBJ2-1; 11 bases are shared with TRBD2. The CDR3 runs to 15 residues. The V and J ends lost 6 bases and 8 bases, in that order; junction bases with no gene match: 9. The germline V gene encodes CDR1 MRHNA and CDR2 SNTAGT. In DNA form, the CDR3 reads TGTGCCAGCAGCCCCACTAGCGGGAGTGCCCATGAGCAGTTCTTC. Translated, it gives CASSPTSGSAHEQFF.

The gene calls are TRBV15 and TRBJ1-4, with D tentatively TRBD1 (6 bases). CDR3 length: 13 amino acids. Germline V lookup: CDR1 LNHNV, CDR2 YYDKDF (reference sequence). Trimming removed 6 bases at V and 5 bases at J, with 10 bases between. CDR3 in DNA: TGTGCCACCAGATGGGGGGCGAATGAAAAACTGTTTTTT. Its protein is CATRWGANEKLFF.

The J gene is TRBJ2-1, the V gene TRBV6-5; 8 bases are a match to TRBD1. This CDR3 has 15 residues. Per the germline V gene, CDR1 is MNHEY and CDR2 is SVGAGI. Germline trimming cut 0 bases from V and 10 bases from J; bases unmatched to any gene: 8. As DNA, the CDR3 is TGTGCCAGCAGTTACTCGAGAGGGGGACAGGCCGAGCAGTTCTTC. Translated: CASSYSRGGQAEQFF.

This chain joins TRBV2 and TRBJ1-5; D gene unclear. V gave up 7 bases and J gave up 1 base, with 8 bases separating them. This CDR3 spans 13 amino acids. Germline V gives CDR1 SNHLY, CDR2 FYNNEI. CDR3 DNA sequence: TGTGCCAGCACAGCGGTGAGCAATCAGCCCCAGCATTTT. Translated, it gives CASTAVSNQPQHF.

This chain uses TRBV7-3 with TRBJ2-2; D might be TRBD2 (6 bases). V lost 5 bases and J lost 6, with 16 bases in between. There are 15 residues in the CDR3. Per the germline V gene, CDR1 is SGHTA and CDR2 is FQGTGA. The CDR3 nucleotides are TGTGCCAGCAGCCCAACCACTAGCAGCCCCGGGGAGCTGTTTTTT. The encoded protein is CASSPTTSSPGELFF.

CDR3 sequence (DNA): TGTGCCAGCAGTGGGGGGAGGGACGGTGGCTACACCTTC. It is translated as CASSGGRDGGYTF. The V call is TRBV2, the J call TRBJ1-2; possible D gene TRBD1, 5 bases. Germline V gene sequence: CDR1 SNHLY, CDR2 FYNNEI. V was pared by 4 bases and J by 7 bases, with 13 bases between. This CDR3 comprises 13 residues.